This TCR beta chain stems from a study of siplizumab effects on memory and regulatory T cells. General study points: Naive T cells looked more diverse than memory cells and looked like major alloresponse contributors. Most proliferating CD4+ or CD8+ clones, roughly 80-96%, had no naive or memory assignment.

Trimming pared 3 bases from V and 3 bases from J, leaving 9 bases between. Germline V gene data show CDR1 as KGHSH and CDR2 as LQKENI. The CDR3 covers 13 residues. With respect to this clone: Its antigen is as yet unknown.

Sequenced by immunoSEQ multiplex PCR; TCRdb stores in-frame clones only, minus some. Among about 110,000 clones listed, under 95% were seen once. The sequenced sample was Tregs sorted from blood. This TCR derives from a human donor in good health. The chain employs TRBV18 and TRBJ2-7; a possible D gene is TRBD1 (6 bases). In DNA, the CDR3 is TGTGCCAGCTCACCTGGACAGATCTACGAGCAGTACTTC. Residues: CASSPGQIYEQYF.